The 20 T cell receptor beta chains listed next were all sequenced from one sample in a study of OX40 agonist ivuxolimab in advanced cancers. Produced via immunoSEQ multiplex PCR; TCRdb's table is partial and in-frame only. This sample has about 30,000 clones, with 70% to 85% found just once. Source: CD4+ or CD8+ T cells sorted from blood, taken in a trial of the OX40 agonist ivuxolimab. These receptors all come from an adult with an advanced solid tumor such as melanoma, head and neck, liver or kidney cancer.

The CDR3 DNA is TGTGCCAGCAGTACCGGGACAGGGGAGCTGTTTTTT. It is translated as CASSTGTGELFF. The rearrangement uses TRBV27 and TRBJ2-2, with a possible D match to TRBD1 (6 bases). The V gene's germline CDR1 is MNHEY and CDR2 SMNVEV (reference sequence). V gave up 5 bases and J gave up 8 bases, with 9 bases separating them. The CDR3 consists of 12 residues.

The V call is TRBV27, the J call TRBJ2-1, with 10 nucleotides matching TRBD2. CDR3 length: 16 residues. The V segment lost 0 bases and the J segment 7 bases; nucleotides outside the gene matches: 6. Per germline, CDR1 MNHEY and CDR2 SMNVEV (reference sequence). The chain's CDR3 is CASSLSRSGRANEQFF. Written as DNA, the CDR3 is TGTGCCAGCAGTTTATCGAGAAGCGGGAGGGCAAATGAGCAGTTCTTC.

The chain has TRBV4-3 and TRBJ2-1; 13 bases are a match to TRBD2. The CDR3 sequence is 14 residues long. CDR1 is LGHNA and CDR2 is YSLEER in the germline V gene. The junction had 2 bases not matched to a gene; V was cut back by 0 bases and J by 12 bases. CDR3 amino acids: CASSQDGLAGAQFF. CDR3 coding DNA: TGCGCCAGCAGCCAAGACGGACTAGCGGGAGCGCAGTTCTTC.

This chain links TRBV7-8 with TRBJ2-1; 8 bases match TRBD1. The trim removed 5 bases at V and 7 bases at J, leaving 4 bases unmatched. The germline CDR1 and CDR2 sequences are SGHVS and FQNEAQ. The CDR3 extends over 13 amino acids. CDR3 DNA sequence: TGTGCCAGCAGCATCGACAGGGGAAATGAGCAGTTCTTC. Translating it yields CASSIDRGNEQFF.

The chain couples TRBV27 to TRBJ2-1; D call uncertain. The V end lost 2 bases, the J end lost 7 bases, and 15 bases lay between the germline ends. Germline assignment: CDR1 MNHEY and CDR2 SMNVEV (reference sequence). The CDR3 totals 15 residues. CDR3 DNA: TGTGCCAGCAGTTTAGGGCCTGCCCCGTGGAATGAGCAGTTCTTC. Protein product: CASSLGPAPWNEQFF.

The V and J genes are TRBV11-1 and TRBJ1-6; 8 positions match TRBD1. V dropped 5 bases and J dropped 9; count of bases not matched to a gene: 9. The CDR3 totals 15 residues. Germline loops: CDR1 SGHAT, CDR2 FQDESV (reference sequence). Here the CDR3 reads CASSPRTGRASPLHF. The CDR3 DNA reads TGTGCCAGCAGCCCCCGGACAGGGAGGGCTTCACCCCTCCACTTT.

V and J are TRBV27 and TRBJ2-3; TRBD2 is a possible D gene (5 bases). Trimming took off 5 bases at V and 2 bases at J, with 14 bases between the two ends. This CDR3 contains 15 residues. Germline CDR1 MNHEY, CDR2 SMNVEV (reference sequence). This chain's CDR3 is CASSLGLLLTDTQYF. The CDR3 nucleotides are TGTGCCAGCAGTCTCGGACTGCTCCTCACAGATACGCAGTATTTT.

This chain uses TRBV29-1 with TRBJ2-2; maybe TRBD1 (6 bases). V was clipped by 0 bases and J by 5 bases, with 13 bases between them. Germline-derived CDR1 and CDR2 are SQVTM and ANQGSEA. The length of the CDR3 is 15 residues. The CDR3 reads CSVEDQQGRTGELFF. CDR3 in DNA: TGCAGCGTTGAAGATCAACAGGGAAGGACCGGGGAGCTGTTTTTT.

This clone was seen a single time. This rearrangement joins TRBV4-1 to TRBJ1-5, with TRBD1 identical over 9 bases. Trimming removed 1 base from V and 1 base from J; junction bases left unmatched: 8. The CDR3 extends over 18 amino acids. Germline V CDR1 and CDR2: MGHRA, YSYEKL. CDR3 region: CASSQVSTGGLSNQPQHF. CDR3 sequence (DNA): TGCGCCAGCAGCCAAGTGAGTACAGGGGGCCTGAGCAATCAGCCCCAGCATTTT.

CDR3 loop: CASRNSGTGGETQYF. CDR3 nucleotides: TGTGCCAGCAGGAATTCCGGGACAGGGGGAGAGACCCAGTACTTC. The V and J genes are TRBV7-9 and TRBJ2-5; 11 nucleotides match TRBD1. This CDR3 spans 15 amino acids. The trim removed 6 bases at V and 4 bases at J, leaving 7 bases unmatched. Germline CDR1 SEHNR, CDR2 FQNEAQ (reference sequence). Combining the CDR3 with reference TRBV7-9 and TRBJ2-5 gives the whole variable domain DTGVSQNPRHKITKRGQNVTFRCDPISEHNRLYWYRQTLGQGPEFLTYFQNEAQLEKSRLLSDRFSAERPKGSFSTLEIQRTEQGDSAMYLCASRNSGTGGETQYFGPGTRLLVL.

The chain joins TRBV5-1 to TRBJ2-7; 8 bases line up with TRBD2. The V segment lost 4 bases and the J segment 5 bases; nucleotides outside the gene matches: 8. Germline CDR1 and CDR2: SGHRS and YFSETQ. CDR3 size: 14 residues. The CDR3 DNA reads TGCGCCAGCAGCCTTAGCGGGATACGGAACGAGCAGTACTTC. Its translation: CASSLSGIRNEQYF.

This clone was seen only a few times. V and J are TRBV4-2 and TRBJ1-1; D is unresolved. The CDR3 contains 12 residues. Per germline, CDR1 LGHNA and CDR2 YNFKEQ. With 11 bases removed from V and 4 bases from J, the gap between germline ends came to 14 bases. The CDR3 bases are TGTGCCGTAGGACTTATGGGCACTGAAGCTTTCTTT. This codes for CAVGLMGTEAFF.

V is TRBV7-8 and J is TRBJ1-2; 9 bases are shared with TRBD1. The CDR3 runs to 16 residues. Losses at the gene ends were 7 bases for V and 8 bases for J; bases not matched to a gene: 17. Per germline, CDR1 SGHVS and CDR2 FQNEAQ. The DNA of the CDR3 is TGTGCCAGCAACCCTGGGGGGACAGGGCGCGGGGAGGGCTACACCTTC. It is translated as CASNPGGTGRGEGYTF.

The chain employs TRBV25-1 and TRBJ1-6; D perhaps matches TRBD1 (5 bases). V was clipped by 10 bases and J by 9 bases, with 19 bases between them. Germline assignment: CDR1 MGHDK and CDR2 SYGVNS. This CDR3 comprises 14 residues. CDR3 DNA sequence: TGTGCCACCAAAGGAGGAGGGGATGTTTCACCCCTCCACTTT. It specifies CATKGGGDVSPLHF. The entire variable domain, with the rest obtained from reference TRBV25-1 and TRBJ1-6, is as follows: EADIYQTPRYLVIGTGKKITLECSQTMGHDKMYWYQQDPGMELHLIHYSYGVNSTEKGDLSSESTVSRIRTEHFPLTLESARPSHTSQYLCATKGGGDVSPLHFGNGTRLTVT.

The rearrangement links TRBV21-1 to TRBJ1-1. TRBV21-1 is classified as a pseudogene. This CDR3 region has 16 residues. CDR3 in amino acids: CASSRPLATIRTEAFF. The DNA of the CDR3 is TGTGCCAGCAGTAGGCCCCTAGCCACAATTCGCACTGAAGCTTTCTTT.

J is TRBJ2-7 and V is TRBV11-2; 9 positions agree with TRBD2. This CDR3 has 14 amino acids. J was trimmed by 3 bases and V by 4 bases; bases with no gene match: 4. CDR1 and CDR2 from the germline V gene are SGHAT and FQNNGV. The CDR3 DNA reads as TGTGCCAGCAGCTGGAGCGGGGGGAACTACGAGCAGTACTTC. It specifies CASSWSGGNYEQYF.

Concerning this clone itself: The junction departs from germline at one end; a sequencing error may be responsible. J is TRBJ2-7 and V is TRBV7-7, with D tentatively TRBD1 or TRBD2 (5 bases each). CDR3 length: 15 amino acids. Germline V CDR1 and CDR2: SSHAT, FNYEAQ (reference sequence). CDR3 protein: CASSLGKGRTYEQYF. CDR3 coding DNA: TGTGCTAGCAGCTTAGGGAAGGGACGCACCTACGAGCAGTACTTC.

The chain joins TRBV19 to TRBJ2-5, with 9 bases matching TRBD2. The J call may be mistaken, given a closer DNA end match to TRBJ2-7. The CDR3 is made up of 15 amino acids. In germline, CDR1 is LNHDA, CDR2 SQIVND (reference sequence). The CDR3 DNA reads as TGTGCCAGTAGTACCCTAGCGGGGTTCTCCTACGAGCAGTACTTC. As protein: CASSTLAGFSYEQYF.

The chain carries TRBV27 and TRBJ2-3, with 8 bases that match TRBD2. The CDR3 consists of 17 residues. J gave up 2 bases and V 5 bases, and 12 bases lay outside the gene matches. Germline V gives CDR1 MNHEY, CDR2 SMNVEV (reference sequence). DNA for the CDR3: TGTGCCAGCAGTCCTCTGCGGGGGGCTCAACTCACAGATACGCAGTATTTT. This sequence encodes CASSPLRGAQLTDTQYF.

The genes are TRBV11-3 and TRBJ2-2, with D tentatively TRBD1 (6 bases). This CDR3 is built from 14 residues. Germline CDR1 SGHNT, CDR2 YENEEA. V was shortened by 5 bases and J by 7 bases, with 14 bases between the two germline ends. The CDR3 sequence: CASSRRGENGELFF. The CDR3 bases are TGTGCCAGCAGCCGCAGGGGAGAGAACGGGGAGCTGTTTTTT.